This T cell receptor beta chain derives from a study of PD-1 and CTLA-4 blockade in melanoma. The assay was immunoSEQ multiplex PCR, and TCRdb's table has in-frame clones only and misses some. The sample carries around 11,000 clones, approximately 80% recorded once. The CDR3 totals 16 residues. Per the germline V gene, CDR1 is SGHNT and CDR2 is YENEEA. The ends were cut back, 5 bases at V and 0 bases at J, with 16 bases in the middle. The source was CD8+ T cells from peripheral blood, collected from a patient given anti-PD-1 treatment. This sequence originates from a human donor with melanoma. This rearrangement joins TRBV11-3 to TRBJ1-2, with D possibly being TRBD1 (6 bases). The CDR3: CASSVWTADSNYGYTF. As DNA, the CDR3 is TGTGCCAGCAGCGTATGGACAGCCGACTCTAACTATGGCTACACCTTC.